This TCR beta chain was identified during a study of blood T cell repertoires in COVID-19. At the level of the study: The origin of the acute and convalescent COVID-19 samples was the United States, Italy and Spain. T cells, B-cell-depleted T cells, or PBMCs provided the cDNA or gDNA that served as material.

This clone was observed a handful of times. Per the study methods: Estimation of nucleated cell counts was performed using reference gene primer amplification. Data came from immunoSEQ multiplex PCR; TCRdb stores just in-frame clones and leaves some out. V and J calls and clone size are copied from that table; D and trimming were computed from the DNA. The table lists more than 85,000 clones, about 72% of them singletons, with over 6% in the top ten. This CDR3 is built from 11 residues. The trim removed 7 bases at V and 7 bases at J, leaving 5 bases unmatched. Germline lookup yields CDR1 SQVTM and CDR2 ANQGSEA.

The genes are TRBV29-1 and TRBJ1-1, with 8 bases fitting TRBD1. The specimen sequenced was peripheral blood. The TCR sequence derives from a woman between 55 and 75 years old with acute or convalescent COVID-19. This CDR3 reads CSGQGAGEAFF. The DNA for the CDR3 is TGCAGCGGGCAGGGGGCGGGTGAAGCTTTCTTT.